These T cell receptor beta chains were read from a single sample in a study of blood T cells in healthy people across ages. TCRdb re-called the 5' RACE reads with MiXCR, one entry per CDR3 protein. The table lists a few hundred thousand distinct CDR3 sequences, roughly a quarter of them singletons. The data were also submitted as part of a second study, on T cells of mothers and their children.

Sequenced material: blood. All receptors come from a boy between 2 and 10 years old in good health. Each CDR3 is given with its conserved first and last residue. The D gene is left open where the match is weak. Where a row states a size, it is once, few, many or the class of an expanded clone; other rows omit it.

len | j_gene | d_gene | v_gene | abundance | CDR3nt | CDR3aa
16 | TRBJ1-5 | . | TRBV19 | . | TGTGCCAGTAGCCCCGGGACACGAGCTTTAAATCAGCCCCAGCATTTT | CASSPGTRALNQPQHF
16 | TRBJ1-4 | TRBD1 | TRBV2 | few | TGTGCCAGCAGCCACACCGCCGGGACAGGGCCAGAAAAACTGTTTTTT | CASSHTAGTGPEKLFF
13 | TRBJ1-2 | . | TRBV28 | . | TGTGCCAGCAGTTTCAGGGACCCCTGGGGCTACGCCTTC | CASSFRDPWGYAF
17 | TRBJ2-5 | TRBD2 | TRBV12-3/TRBV12-4 | few | TGTGCCAGCAGTTTAGTGAGAGGGAGGGCCTTCCAAGAGACCCAGTACTTC | CASSLVRGRAFQETQYF
14 | TRBJ2-7 | . | TRBV2 | few | TGTGCCAGCAGTGTTAATAGCAGGGCCCACGAGCAGTACTTC | CASSVNSRAHEQYF
14 | TRBJ2-1 | TRBD2 | TRBV19 | . | TGTGCCAGTAGATCCCGCGGGAGTAGGGATGAGCAGTTCTTC | CASRSRGSRDEQFF
14 | TRBJ2-7 | TRBD2 | TRBV29-1 | once | TGCAGCGTTAGGACTAGCGGCATCTCCTACGAGCAGAACTTC | CSVRTSGISYEQNF
12 | TRBJ1-3 | TRBD1 | TRBV29-1 | . | TGCAGCGTCCGCGGACAGGGAAGTACCATATATTTT | CSVRGQGSTIYF
13 | TRBJ1-1 | . | TRBV29-1 | . | TGCAGCGCCGGGACATTACTCAGGGTTGAAGCTTTCTTT | CSAGTLLRVEAFF
14 | TRBJ1-4 | TRBD1 | TRBV6-6 | few | TGTGCCAGCAAGTTGGGACAGGGGAATGAAAAACTGTTTTTT | CASKLGQGNEKLFF
18 | TRBJ2-5 | . | TRBV7-8 | few | TGTGCCAGCAGCCCCGGACGGGTAGCGTTGAAGTCAGAGGAGACCCAGTACTTC | CASSPGRVALKSEETQYF
13 | TRBJ1-5 | . | TRBV11-2 | . | TGTGCCAGCAGCCAACCTGCGGAACAGCCCCAGCATTTT | CASSQPAEQPQHF
14 | TRBJ2-5 | . | TRBV7-9 | many | TGTGCCAGCAGTTTCGGGACCAGTCAAGAGACCCAGTACTTC | CASSFGTSQETQYF
14 | TRBJ2-3 | TRBD2 | TRBV10-3 | . | TGTGCCATCAGTAGCGGGGGGATGACAGATACGCAGTATTTT | CAISSGGMTDTQYF
12 | TRBJ1-1 | . | TRBV7-9 | few | TGTGCCAGCAGCAACCTAGGTCCTGAAGCTTTCTTT | CASSNLGPEAFF
13 | TRBJ1-2 | TRBD1 | TRBV29-1 | . | TGCAGCGCCCGGACAGGGGGCGATTATGGCTACACCTTC | CSARTGGDYGYTF
15 | TRBJ1-2 | . | TRBV9 | few | TGTGCCAGCAGCGTAGGGGACACACGACCACATGGCTACACCTTC | CASSVGDTRPHGYTF
16 | TRBJ2-7 | TRBD1 | TRBV7-2 | . | TGTGCCAGCAGCTTAGATGGGGACAGCCGAATCGACGAGCAGTACTTC | CASSLDGDSRIDEQYF